This entry lists 4 T cell receptor beta chains sequenced from one sample in a study of early T cells in non-severe SARS-CoV-2 infection (dated by TCRdb to the early 2020s). The library was prepared using 5' RACE. Sequencing took place on a NextSeq 500. TCRdb took the public reads, trimmed them with fastp at Q25, ran MiXCR for clone calling and kept in-frame beta chains. One record per CDR3 amino acid sequence lists the most common genes and DNA. This sample comprises 37,000 or so distinct CDR3 sequences, 5% to 6.5% of them detected only once. The top ten clones comprise 20% to 30% of the sample. Material for sequencing was whole blood. These receptors originate from an adult who was a healthcare worker with PCR-confirmed SARS-CoV-2 infection or an uninfected control (not recorded which).

This clonotype was found many times. This CDR3 is CASSSSGGGIYEQYF. The CDR3, as DNA: TGTGCCAGCAGTTCCTCGGGCGGGGGTATCTACGAGCAGTACTTC. The chain combines TRBV5-6 with TRBJ2-7; 7 nucleotides line up with TRBD2. Trimming took 5 bases from V and 3 from J; bases not matched to a gene: 11. The CDR3 consists of 15 residues. Looked up from germline, CDR1 is SGHDT and CDR2 is YYEEEE.

This clonotype showed up many times. The chain employs TRBV2 and TRBJ2-3; the D gene could be TRBD1 or TRBD2 (5 bases each). The CDR3 totals 14 residues. Germline V gene lookup returns CDR1 SNHLY and CDR2 FYNNEI. V was shortened by 3 bases and J by 7 bases, with 14 bases between the two germline ends. CDR3 region: CASSDLRGTHTQYF. The CDR3 DNA reads TGTGCCAGCAGTGATTTGAGGGGTACGCATACGCAGTATTTT.

Sample share makes this clonotype medium-sized. This sequence joins TRBV9 and TRBJ2-1; D is perhaps TRBD1 (5 bases). Germline V gives CDR1 SGDLS, CDR2 YYNGEE. Trimming cost V 0 bases and J 9 bases, with 13 bases left between them. The CDR3 runs 14 residues. For the CDR3, the DNA is TGTGCCAGCAGCGTAGAGTATAGGGGCGGTGAGCAGTTCTTC. Amino acids: CASSVEYRGGEQFF.

This clonotype showed up just a few times. V usage is TRBV2 and J usage is TRBJ1-5; D is unresolved. The V and J ends lost 1 base and 7 bases respectively, with 11 bases between them. The CDR3 has 14 residues. Germline CDR1 reads SNHLY; CDR2 reads FYNNEI. The CDR3 loop reads CASSEVERFQPQHF. The CDR3 nucleotides read TGTGCCAGCAGTGAAGTCGAGCGGTTCCAGCCCCAGCATTTT.